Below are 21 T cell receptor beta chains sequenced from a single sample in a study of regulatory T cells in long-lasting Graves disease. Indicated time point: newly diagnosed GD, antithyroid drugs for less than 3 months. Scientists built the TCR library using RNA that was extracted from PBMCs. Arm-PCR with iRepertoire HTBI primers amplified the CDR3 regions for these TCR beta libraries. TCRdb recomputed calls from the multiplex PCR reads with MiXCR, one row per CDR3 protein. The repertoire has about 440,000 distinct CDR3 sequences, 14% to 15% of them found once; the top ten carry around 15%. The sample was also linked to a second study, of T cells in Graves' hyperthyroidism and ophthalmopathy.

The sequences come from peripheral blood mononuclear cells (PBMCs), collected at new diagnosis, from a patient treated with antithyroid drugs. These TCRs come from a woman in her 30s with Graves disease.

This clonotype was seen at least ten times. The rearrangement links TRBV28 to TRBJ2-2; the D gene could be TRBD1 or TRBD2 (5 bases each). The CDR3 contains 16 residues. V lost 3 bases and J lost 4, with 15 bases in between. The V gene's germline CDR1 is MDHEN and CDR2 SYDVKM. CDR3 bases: TGTGCCAGCAGTTTTTTCGGGACGCAACGCACCGGGGAGCTGTTTTTT. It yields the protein CASSFFGTQRTGELFF.

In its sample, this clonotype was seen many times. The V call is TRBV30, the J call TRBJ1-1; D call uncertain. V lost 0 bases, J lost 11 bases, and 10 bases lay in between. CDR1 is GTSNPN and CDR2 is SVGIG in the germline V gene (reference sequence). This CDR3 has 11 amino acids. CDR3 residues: CAWSVSSGAFF. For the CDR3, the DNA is TGTGCCTGGAGTGTCTCCTCGGGGGCTTTCTTT.

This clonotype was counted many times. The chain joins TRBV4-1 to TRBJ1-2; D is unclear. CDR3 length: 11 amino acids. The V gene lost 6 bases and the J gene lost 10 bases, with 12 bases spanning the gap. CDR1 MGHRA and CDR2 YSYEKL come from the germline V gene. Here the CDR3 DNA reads TGCGCCAGCAGTTCATCTCCAGTCTACACCTTC. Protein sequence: CASSSSPVYTF.

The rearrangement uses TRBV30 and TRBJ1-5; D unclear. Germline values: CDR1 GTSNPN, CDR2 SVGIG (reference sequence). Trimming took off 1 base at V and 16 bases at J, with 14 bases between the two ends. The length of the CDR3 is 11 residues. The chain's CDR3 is CAWSEEQVKHF. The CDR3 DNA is TGTGCCTGGAGTGAAGAACAAGTAAAACATTTT. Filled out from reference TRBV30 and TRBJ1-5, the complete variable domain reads SQTIHQWPATLVQPVGSPLSLECTVEGTSNPNLYWYRQAAGRGLQLLFYSVGIGQISSEVPQNLSASRPQDRQFILSSKKLLLSDSGFYLCAWSEEQVKHFGDGTRLSIL.

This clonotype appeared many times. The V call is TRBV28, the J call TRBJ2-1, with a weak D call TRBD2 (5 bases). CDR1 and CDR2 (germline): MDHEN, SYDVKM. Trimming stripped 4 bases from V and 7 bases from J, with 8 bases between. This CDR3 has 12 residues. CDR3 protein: CASSSTRNEQFF. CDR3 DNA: TGTGCCAGCAGTTCAACTAGGAATGAGCAGTTCTTC.

The CDR3 spells CASSLGGATDREKLFF. Written as DNA, the CDR3 is TGTGCCAGCAGCTTGGGCGGCGCAACGGATCGTGAAAAACTGTTTTTT. The V gene is TRBV5-8, the J gene TRBJ1-4; D not certain. Germline CDR1 is SGHTS and CDR2 is YDEGEE. The CDR3 has 16 residues. The V end was cut by 0 bases, the J end by 7 bases, with 16 bases between.

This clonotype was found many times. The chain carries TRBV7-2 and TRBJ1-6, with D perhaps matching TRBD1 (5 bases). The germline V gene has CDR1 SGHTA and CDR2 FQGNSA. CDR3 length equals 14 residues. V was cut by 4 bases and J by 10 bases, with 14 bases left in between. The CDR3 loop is CASSSAWTSSPLHF. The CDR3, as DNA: TGTGCCAGCAGCTCGGCTTGGACAAGCTCACCCCTCCACTTT. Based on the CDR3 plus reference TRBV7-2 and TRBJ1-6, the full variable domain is GAGVSQSPSNKVTEKGKDVELRCDPISGHTALYWYRQSLGQGLEFLIYFQGNSAPDKSGLPSDRFSAERTGGSVSTLTIQRTQQEDSAVYLCASSSAWTSSPLHFGNGTRLTVT.

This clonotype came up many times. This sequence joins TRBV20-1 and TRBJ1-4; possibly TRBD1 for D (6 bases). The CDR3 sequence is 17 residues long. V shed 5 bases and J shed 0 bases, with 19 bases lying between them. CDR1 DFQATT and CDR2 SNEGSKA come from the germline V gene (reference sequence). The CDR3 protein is CSAPTPGRGSTNEKLFF. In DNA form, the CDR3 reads TGCAGTGCTCCAACCCCGGGAAGGGGGTCAACTAATGAAAAACTGTTTTTT.

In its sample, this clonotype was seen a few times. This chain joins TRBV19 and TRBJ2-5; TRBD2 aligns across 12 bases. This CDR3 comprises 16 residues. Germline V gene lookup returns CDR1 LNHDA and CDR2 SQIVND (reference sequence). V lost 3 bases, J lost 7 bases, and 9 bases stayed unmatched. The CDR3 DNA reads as TGTGCCAGTAGTATGACTAGCGGGAGTATGGGGGCGACCCAGTACTTC. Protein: CASSMTSGSMGATQYF.

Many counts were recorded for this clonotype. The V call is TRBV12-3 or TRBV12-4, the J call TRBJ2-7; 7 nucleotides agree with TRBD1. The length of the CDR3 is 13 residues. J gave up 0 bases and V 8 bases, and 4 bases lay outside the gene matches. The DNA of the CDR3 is TGTGCCAGCTCCGGACAGGCCTCCTACGAGCAGTACTTC. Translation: CASSGQASYEQYF.

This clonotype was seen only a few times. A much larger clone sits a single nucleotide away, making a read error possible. DNA of the CDR3: TGTGCCGGCAGCTCTAGGACAGGGGGCCTAAATCAGCCCCAGCATTTT. Protein product: CAGSSRTGGLNQPQHF. The V and J genes are TRBV7-2 and TRBJ1-5, with 11 bases fitting TRBD1. The CDR3 loop spans 16 amino acids. The germline V gene has CDR1 SGHTA and CDR2 FQGNSA.

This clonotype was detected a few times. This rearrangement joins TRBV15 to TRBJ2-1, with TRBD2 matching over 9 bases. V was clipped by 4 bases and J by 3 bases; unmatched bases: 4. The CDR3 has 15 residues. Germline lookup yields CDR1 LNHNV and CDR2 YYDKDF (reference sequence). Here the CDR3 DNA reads TGTGCCACCAGCAATAGCGGGAGAAGCTACAATGAGCAGTTCTTC. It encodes CATSNSGRSYNEQFF.

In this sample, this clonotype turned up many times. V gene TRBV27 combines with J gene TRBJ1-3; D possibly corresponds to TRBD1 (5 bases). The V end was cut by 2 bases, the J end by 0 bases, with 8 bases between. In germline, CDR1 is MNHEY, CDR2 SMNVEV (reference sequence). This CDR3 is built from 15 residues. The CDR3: CASSLDSNSGNTIYF. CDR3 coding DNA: TGTGCCAGCAGTTTAGACAGCAACTCTGGAAACACCATATATTTT.

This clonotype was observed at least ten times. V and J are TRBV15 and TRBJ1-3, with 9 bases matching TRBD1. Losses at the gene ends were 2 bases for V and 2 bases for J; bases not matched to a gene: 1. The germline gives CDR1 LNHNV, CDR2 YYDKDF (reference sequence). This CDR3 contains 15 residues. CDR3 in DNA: TGTGCCACCAGCAGAAACAGGGGGCCTGGAAACACCATATATTTT. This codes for CATSRNRGPGNTIYF.

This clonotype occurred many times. DNA of the CDR3: TGCGCCAGCAGCCACCCTCAGGGGGAGGTCTATGGCTACACCTTC. Its protein product is CASSHPQGEVYGYTF. The chain recombines TRBV4-1 with TRBJ1-2, with TRBD1 matching 7 bases. J lost 4 bases, V lost 3 bases, and 8 bases had no gene match. Germline CDR1 reads MGHRA; CDR2 reads YSYEKL. The CDR3 runs 15 residues.

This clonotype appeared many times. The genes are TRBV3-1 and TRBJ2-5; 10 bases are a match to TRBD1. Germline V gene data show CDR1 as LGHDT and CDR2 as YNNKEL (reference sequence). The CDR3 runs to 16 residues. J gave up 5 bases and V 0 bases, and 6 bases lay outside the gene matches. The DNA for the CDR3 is TGTGCCAGCAGCCAAGATTTGGACAGGGGGACGGAGACCCAGTACTTC. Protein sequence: CASSQDLDRGTETQYF.

CDR3 sequence: CSAATGSNEKLFF. Here the CDR3 DNA reads TGCAGTGCAGCGACAGGCTCTAATGAAAAACTGTTTTTT. V gene TRBV20-1 combines with J gene TRBJ1-4; D may be TRBD1 (6 bases). The CDR3 is 13 residues long. V was trimmed by 6 bases and J by 3 bases, leaving 11 bases between them. CDR1 and CDR2 (germline): DFQATT, SNEGSKA (reference sequence).

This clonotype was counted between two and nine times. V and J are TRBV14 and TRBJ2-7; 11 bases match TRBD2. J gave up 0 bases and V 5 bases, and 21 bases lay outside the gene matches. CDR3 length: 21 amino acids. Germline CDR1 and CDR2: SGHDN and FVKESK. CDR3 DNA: TGTGCCAGCAGCTTCACACTCCCCGGGACTAGCGGTCGGCTGAGCTCCTACGAGCAGTACTTC. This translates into CASSFTLPGTSGRLSSYEQYF. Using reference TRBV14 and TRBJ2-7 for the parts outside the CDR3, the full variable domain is EAGVTQFPSHSVIEKGQTVTLRCDPISGHDNLYWYRRVMGKEIKFLLHFVKESKQDESGMPNNRFLAERTGGTYSTLKVQPAELEDSGVYFCASSFTLPGTSGRLSSYEQYFGPGTRLTVT.

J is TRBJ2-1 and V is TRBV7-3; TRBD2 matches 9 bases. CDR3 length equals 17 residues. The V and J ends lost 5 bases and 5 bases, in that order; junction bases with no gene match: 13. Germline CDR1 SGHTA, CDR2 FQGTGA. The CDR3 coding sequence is TGTGCCAGCAGCCCCCCGGGGCTAGCGGGAAGGAACAATGAGCAGTTCTTC. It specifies CASSPPGLAGRNNEQFF.

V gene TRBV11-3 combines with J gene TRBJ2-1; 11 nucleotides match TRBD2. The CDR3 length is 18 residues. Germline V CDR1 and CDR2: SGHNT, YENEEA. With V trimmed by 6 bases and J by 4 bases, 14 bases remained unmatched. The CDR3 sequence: CASSKLAGDSHTYNEQFF. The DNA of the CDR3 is TGTGCCAGCAGTAAACTAGCGGGAGACTCCCATACATACAATGAGCAGTTCTTC. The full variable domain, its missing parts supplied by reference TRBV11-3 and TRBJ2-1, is EAGVVQSPRYKIIEKKQPVAFWCNPISGHNTLYWYLQNLGQGPELLIRYENEEAVDDSQLPKDRFSAERLKGVDSTLKIQPAELGDSAVYLCASSKLAGDSHTYNEQFFGPGTRLTVL.

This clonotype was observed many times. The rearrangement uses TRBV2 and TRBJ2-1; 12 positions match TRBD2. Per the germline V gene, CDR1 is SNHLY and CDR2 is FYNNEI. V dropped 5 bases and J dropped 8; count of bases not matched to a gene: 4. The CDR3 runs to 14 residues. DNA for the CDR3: TGTGCCAGCAGTCCTAGCGGGAGGGGCTATGAGCAGTTCTTC. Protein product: CASSPSGRGYEQFF.